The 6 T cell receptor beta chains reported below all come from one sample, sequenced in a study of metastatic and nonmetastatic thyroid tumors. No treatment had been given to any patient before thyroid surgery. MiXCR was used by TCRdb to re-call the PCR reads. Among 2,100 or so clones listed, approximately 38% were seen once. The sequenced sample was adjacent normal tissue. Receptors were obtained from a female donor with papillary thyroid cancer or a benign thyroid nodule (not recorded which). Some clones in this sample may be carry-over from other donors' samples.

This chain's CDR3 is CASIGETSAQYF. CDR3 sequence (DNA): TGTGCCAGCATCGGAGAGACTAGCGCGCAGTATTTT. The chain recombines TRBV6-1 with TRBJ2-3; TRBD2 aligns across 8 bases. The CDR3 is made up of 12 amino acids. Unmatched junction bases numbered 7, after V lost 7 bases and J lost 10 bases. Germline CDR1 is MNHNS and CDR2 is SASEGT.

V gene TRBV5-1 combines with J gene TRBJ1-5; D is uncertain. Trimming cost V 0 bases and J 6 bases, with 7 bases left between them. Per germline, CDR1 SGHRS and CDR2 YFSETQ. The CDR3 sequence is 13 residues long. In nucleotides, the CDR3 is TGCGCCAGCAGCTTGGAGGTCGGTCAGCCCCAGCATTTT. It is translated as CASSLEVGQPQHF.

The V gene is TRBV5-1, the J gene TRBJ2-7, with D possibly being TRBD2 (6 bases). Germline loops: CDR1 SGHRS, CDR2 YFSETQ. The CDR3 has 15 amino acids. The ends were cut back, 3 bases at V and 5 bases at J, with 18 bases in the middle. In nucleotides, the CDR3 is TGCGCCAGCAGCTCGACTATCGGAGGGTCGAACGAGCAGTACTTC. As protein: CASSSTIGGSNEQYF.

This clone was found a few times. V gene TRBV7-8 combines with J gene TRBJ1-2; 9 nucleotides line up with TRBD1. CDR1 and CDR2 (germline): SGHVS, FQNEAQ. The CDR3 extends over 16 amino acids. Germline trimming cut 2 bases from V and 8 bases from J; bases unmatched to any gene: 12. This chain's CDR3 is CASSLRVQGAVEGYTF. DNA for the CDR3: TGTGCCAGCAGCTTAAGGGTACAGGGGGCAGTGGAGGGCTACACCTTC.

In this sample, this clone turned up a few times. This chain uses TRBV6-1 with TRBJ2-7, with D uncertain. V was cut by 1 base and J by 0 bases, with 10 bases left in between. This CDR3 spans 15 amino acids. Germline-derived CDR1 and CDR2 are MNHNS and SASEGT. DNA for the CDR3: TGTGCCAGCAGTGAAGACGGTATCAGCTCCTACGAGCAGTACTTC. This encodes CASSEDGISSYEQYF.

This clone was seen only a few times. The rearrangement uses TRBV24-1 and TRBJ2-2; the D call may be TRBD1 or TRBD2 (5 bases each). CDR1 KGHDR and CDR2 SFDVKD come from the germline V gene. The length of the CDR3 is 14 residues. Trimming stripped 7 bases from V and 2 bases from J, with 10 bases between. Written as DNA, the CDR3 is TGTGCCACCAGCTGGGGACGCAACACCGGGGAGCTGTTTTTT. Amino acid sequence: CATSWGRNTGELFF.